This T cell receptor beta chain is from a study of neoadjuvant nivolumab and ipilimumab in lung cancer. Study-wide background: The combination arm added day-1 ipilimumab 1 mg/kg to nivolumab 3 mg/kg on days 1, 15, 29. Findings of the study overall: TCR clonality did not significantly correlate with pathologic tumor regression. Blood richness before therapy tracked richness in tumors resected after neoadjuvant therapy. Only two of four nivolumab-treated tumors gained richness and clonality by surgery.

Only in-frame clones appear in the TCRdb table, and some are missing; sequencing was by immunoSEQ multiplex PCR. The sample contains about 23,000 clones, around 82% of which appear only once. Germline values: CDR1 GTSNPN, CDR2 SVGIG (reference sequence). The V and J ends lost 0 bases and 0 bases respectively, with 6 bases between them. The CDR3 contains 13 residues. With regard to this clone: The antigen is unknown.

The chain recombines TRBV30 with TRBJ2-7; tentative D call: TRBD2 (5 bases). The sample was peripheral blood, taken before neoadjuvant nivolumab, alone or with ipilimumab. The receptor was derived from an adult with non-small cell lung cancer. The CDR3 DNA is TGTGCCTGGAGTGTAGAGGGCTCCTACGAGCAGTACTTC. It yields the protein CAWSVEGSYEQYF.